The 25 T cell receptor beta chains in this list originate from one sample, sequenced in a study of cytomegalovirus exposure and HLA in healthy donors. Sequencing used immunoSEQ multiplex PCR; TCRdb keeps in-frame clones, though not all of them. The sample shows 150,000 to 200,000 clones, nearly 90% of them seen only once. The sequencing input was PBMCs. The receptors here all came from a young woman in good health and CMV-seropositive.

The V gene is TRBV6-5, the J gene TRBJ2-7; the match to TRBD1 covers 7 bases. V dropped 0 bases and J dropped 3; count of bases not matched to a gene: 8. CDR3 length: 16 residues. Per the germline V gene, CDR1 is MNHEY and CDR2 is SVGAGI. This chain's CDR3 is CASSYSTGTAFYEQYF. CDR3 nucleotides: TGTGCCAGCAGTTACTCGACCGGGACAGCTTTCTACGAGCAGTACTTC.

V and J are TRBV10-3 and TRBJ2-3; TRBD1 matches 10 bases. The CDR3 extends over 13 amino acids. Germline CDR1 reads ENHRY; CDR2 reads SYGVKD. V was pared by 6 bases and J by 5 bases, with 2 bases of the junction left unmatched. Here the CDR3 reads CAIRGQGKDTQYF. CDR3 sequence (DNA): TGTGCCATCAGGGGACAGGGGAAAGATACGCAGTATTTT.

The chain has TRBV5-6 and TRBJ2-6, with a tentative D call TRBD2 (5 bases). The V and J ends lost 4 bases and 1 base respectively, with 12 bases between them. Looked up from germline, CDR1 is SGHDT and CDR2 is YYEEEE. This CDR3 contains 16 residues. The CDR3 spells CASSGSGSSGANVLTF. In DNA form, the CDR3 reads TGTGCCAGCAGCGGATCGGGGAGTTCTGGGGCCAACGTCCTGACTTTC.

The chain employs TRBV5-5 and TRBJ2-2; 11 positions agree with TRBD1. Germline CDR1 is SGHKS and CDR2 is YYEKEE (reference sequence). The CDR3 consists of 15 residues. Trimming took 4 bases from V and 6 from J; bases not matched to a gene: 5. The CDR3 loop is CASSRGTGGPGELFF. The CDR3, as DNA: TGTGCCAGCAGCCGGGGGACAGGGGGGCCCGGGGAGCTGTTTTTT.

The chain carries TRBV7-9 and TRBJ1-1; D gene ambiguous. The CDR3 totals 13 residues. The V end lost 5 bases, the J end lost 4 bases, and 11 bases lay between the germline ends. Germline values: CDR1 SEHNR, CDR2 FQNEAQ (reference sequence). This CDR3 is CASSPAASTEAFF. The CDR3 DNA is TGTGCCAGCAGCCCCGCGGCGAGCACTGAAGCTTTCTTT.

As DNA, the CDR3 is TGCGCCAGCAGCCAGGGACTAGTAACCCATGAGCAGTTCTTC. Translated: CASSQGLVTHEQFF. The chain recombines TRBV4-3 with TRBJ2-1; 8 nucleotides match TRBD2. Trimming at V came to 3 bases and at J to 8 bases, leaving 6 bases not matched to a gene. Germline CDR1 reads LGHNA; CDR2 reads YSLEER. The CDR3 is made up of 14 amino acids.

The rearrangement links TRBV19 to TRBJ1-2; a weak D match, TRBD1 (5 bases). Per the germline V gene, CDR1 is LNHDA and CDR2 is SQIVND (reference sequence). Trimming took off 6 bases at V and 2 bases at J, with 7 bases between the two ends. The CDR3 contains 12 residues. CDR3 protein: CASRKGNYGYTF. The DNA of the CDR3 is TGTGCCAGTAGGAAGGGGAACTATGGCTACACCTTC.

The chain employs TRBV5-1 and TRBJ2-7; 10 bases are shared with TRBD1. There are 15 residues in the CDR3. Losses at the gene ends were 0 bases for V and 4 bases for J; bases not matched to a gene: 4. CDR1 is SGHRS and CDR2 is YFSETQ in the germline V gene. The CDR3 is CASSLEGQGQYEQYF. DNA of the CDR3: TGCGCCAGCAGCTTGGAGGGACAGGGGCAGTACGAGCAGTACTTC. The variable domain in full, with the rest retrieved from reference TRBV5-1 and TRBJ2-7, is KAGVTQTPRYLIKTRGQQVTLSCSPISGHRSVSWYQQTPGQGLQFLFEYFSETQRNKGNFPGRFSGRQFSNSRSEMNVSTLELGDSALYLCASSLEGQGQYEQYFGPGTRLTVT.

This clone was counted a single time. This rearrangement joins TRBV7-2 to TRBJ2-5, with D maybe TRBD1 (6 bases). CDR1 is SGHTA and CDR2 is FQGNSA in the germline V gene. Trimming removed 5 bases at V and 5 bases at J, with 9 bases between. The CDR3 is 12 residues long. In DNA form, the CDR3 reads TGTGCCAGCAGCAACAGGGAGGAGACCCAGTACTTC. Its translation is CASSNREETQYF.

This clone came up once. The chain recombines TRBV5-1 with TRBJ2-7; a weak D match, TRBD2 (6 bases). CDR3 length: 13 amino acids. Germline loops: CDR1 SGHRS, CDR2 YFSETQ. V gave up 5 bases and J gave up 4 bases, with 13 bases separating them. Here the CDR3 reads CASSRNSGYEQYF. The DNA for the CDR3 is TGCGCCAGCAGTCGGAATAGCGGATACGAGCAGTACTTC. Full variable domain (outside the CDR3, taken from reference TRBV5-1 and TRBJ2-7): KAGVTQTPRYLIKTRGQQVTLSCSPISGHRSVSWYQQTPGQGLQFLFEYFSETQRNKGNFPGRFSGRQFSNSRSEMNVSTLELGDSALYLCASSRNSGYEQYFGPGTRLTVT.

This rearrangement joins TRBV2 to TRBJ2-3, with TRBD2 identical over 12 bases. V was pared by 6 bases and J by 3 bases, with 7 bases of the junction left unmatched. The CDR3 is made up of 16 amino acids. CDR1 SNHLY and CDR2 FYNNEI come from the germline V gene. Here the CDR3 reads CASRRTSGVLTDTQYF. For the CDR3, the DNA is TGTGCCAGCAGACGGACTAGCGGGGTTTTAACAGATACGCAGTATTTT.

The chain carries TRBV5-1 and TRBJ2-3; 7 bases are a match to TRBD2. The CDR3 spans 16 residues. Per germline, CDR1 SGHRS and CDR2 YFSETQ. V gave up 0 bases and J gave up 3 bases; unmatched junction bases: 7. Written as DNA, the CDR3 is TGCGCCAGCAGCTTGGGTGTTAGCGGGTTGACAGATACGCAGTATTTT. Translated, it gives CASSLGVSGLTDTQYF.

This rearrangement joins TRBV28 to TRBJ1-5; a possible D gene is TRBD1 (6 bases). The CDR3 has 15 residues. With 0 bases removed from V and 6 bases from J, the gap between germline ends came to 12 bases. The germline gives CDR1 MDHEN, CDR2 SYDVKM. This CDR3 is CASSLCGGASQPQHF. As DNA, the CDR3 is TGTGCCAGCAGTTTATGCGGGGGGGCAAGTCAGCCCCAGCATTTT.

This sequence joins TRBV5-1 and TRBJ2-5; tentatively, D is TRBD2 (6 bases). Germline V gives CDR1 SGHRS, CDR2 YFSETQ. Trimming pared 0 bases from V and 4 bases from J, leaving 10 bases between. The CDR3 is 14 amino acids. CDR3 sequence: CASSLGVSGETQYF. In DNA, the CDR3 is TGCGCCAGCAGCTTGGGGGTTAGCGGAGAGACCCAGTACTTC.

V and J are TRBV6-5 and TRBJ1-2, with 9 bases lining up with TRBD1. There are 15 residues in the CDR3. The germline gives CDR1 MNHEY, CDR2 SVGAGI. Trimming at V came to 2 bases and at J to 6 bases, leaving 7 bases not matched to a gene. Here the CDR3 reads CASSYDRGAGDGYTF. The CDR3 bases are TGTGCCAGCAGTTACGACAGGGGGGCGGGTGATGGCTACACCTTC.

This chain links TRBV6-5 with TRBJ1-2, with TRBD1 identical over 7 bases. In germline, CDR1 is MNHEY, CDR2 SVGAGI. Trimming cost V 4 bases and J 0 bases; bases outside gene matches: 5. There are 15 residues in the CDR3. DNA for the CDR3: TGTGCCAGCAGTTCGCCGGGACAGTCTAACTATGGCTACACCTTC. Translation: CASSSPGQSNYGYTF.

The chain joins TRBV5-6 to TRBJ1-1, with 8 bases aligning to TRBD1. Germline V CDR1 and CDR2: SGHDT, YYEEEE. V was pared by 1 base and J by 3 bases, with 2 bases of the junction left unmatched. The CDR3 has 14 residues. The CDR3: CASSLNRGDTEAFF. The CDR3 nucleotides read TGTGCCAGCAGCTTGAACAGGGGGGACACTGAAGCTTTCTTT.

This clone was detected once. In nucleotides, the CDR3 is TGCGCCAGCCAGCGCCAAGCGGGGGGCACAGATACGCAGTATTTT. It yields the protein CASQRQAGGTDTQYF. This chain joins TRBV5-1 and TRBJ2-3, with 8 bases matching TRBD2. The V gene's germline CDR1 is SGHRS and CDR2 YFSETQ. The CDR3 runs to 15 residues. V lost 7 bases, J lost 1 base, and 8 bases stayed unmatched.

This rearrangement joins TRBV20-1 to TRBJ1-2; D is uncertain. CDR1 DFQATT and CDR2 SNEGSKA come from the germline V gene (reference sequence). Trimming removed 2 bases from V and 8 bases from J, with 9 bases in between. The CDR3 covers 11 residues. The chain's CDR3 is CSARPNRGYTF. CDR3 bases: TGCAGTGCTAGACCCAATCGGGGCTACACCTTC.

CDR3 residues: CASSLGQGGNTIYF. CDR3 coding DNA: TGTGCCAGCAGCTTGGGACAGGGAGGAAACACCATATATTTT. This chain links TRBV5-6 with TRBJ1-3; TRBD1 matches 7 bases. V was pared by 0 bases and J by 4 bases, with 1 base of the junction left unmatched. From germline, CDR1 is SGHDT and CDR2 YYEEEE. CDR3 size: 14 residues. Full variable domain (remainder filled in from reference TRBV5-6 and TRBJ1-3): DAGVTQSPTHLIKTRGQQVTLRCSPKSGHDTVSWYQQALGQGPQFIFQYYEEEERQRGNFPDRFSGHQFPNYSSELNVNALLLGDSALYLCASSLGQGGNTIYFGEGSWLTVV.

The rearrangement uses TRBV5-5 and TRBJ1-5; D is unresolved. V lost 4 bases and J lost 0, with 11 bases in between. This CDR3 comprises 15 residues. Germline V gene data show CDR1 as SGHKS and CDR2 as YYEKEE (reference sequence). In DNA, the CDR3 is TGTGCCAGCAGCCAACCGGAGGATAGCAATCAGCCCCAGCATTTT. It is translated as CASSQPEDSNQPQHF.

This clone was seen many times. The genes are TRBV6-4 and TRBJ2-1; maybe TRBD1 (6 bases). CDR3 size: 13 residues. Deletions cut 2 bases from V and 5 bases from J, with 7 bases between. Germline V gene lookup returns CDR1 MRHNA and CDR2 SNTAGT. In DNA, the CDR3 is TGTGCCAGCAGTGACCGGGACAACAATGAGCAGTTCTTC. It is translated as CASSDRDNNEQFF.

The chain recombines TRBV30 with TRBJ2-7, with D uncertain. The CDR3 is 10 residues long. Germline V gene sequence: CDR1 GTSNPN, CDR2 SVGIG (reference sequence). Trimming removed 3 bases from V and 5 bases from J, with 5 bases in between. This CDR3 is CAWRENEQYF. Written as DNA, the CDR3 is TGTGCCTGGAGGGAGAACGAGCAGTACTTC. Supplemented by reference TRBV30 and TRBJ2-7, the full variable domain reads SQTIHQWPATLVQPVGSPLSLECTVEGTSNPNLYWYRQAAGRGLQLLFYSVGIGQISSEVPQNLSASRPQDRQFILSSKKLLLSDSGFYLCAWRENEQYFGPGTRLTVT.

The chain employs TRBV5-1 and TRBJ2-5; 7 positions match TRBD2. After removal of 0 bases from V and 4 bases from J, the junction contained 6 bases not matched to a gene. Per germline, CDR1 SGHRS and CDR2 YFSETQ. This CDR3 spans 15 amino acids. The CDR3 DNA follows: TGCGCCAGCAGCTTGGCCAACGGCGGGGGAGAGACCCAGTACTTC. The encoded protein is CASSLANGGGETQYF.

The CDR3 spells CATSRDQGSTEAFF. The DNA of the CDR3 is TGTGCCACCAGCAGAGATCAGGGGTCCACTGAAGCTTTCTTT. This chain links TRBV15 with TRBJ1-1; a weak D match, TRBD1 (6 bases). Germline V lookup: CDR1 LNHNV, CDR2 YYDKDF (reference sequence). V was shortened by 0 bases and J by 4 bases, with 9 bases between the two germline ends. The CDR3 is 14 residues long.